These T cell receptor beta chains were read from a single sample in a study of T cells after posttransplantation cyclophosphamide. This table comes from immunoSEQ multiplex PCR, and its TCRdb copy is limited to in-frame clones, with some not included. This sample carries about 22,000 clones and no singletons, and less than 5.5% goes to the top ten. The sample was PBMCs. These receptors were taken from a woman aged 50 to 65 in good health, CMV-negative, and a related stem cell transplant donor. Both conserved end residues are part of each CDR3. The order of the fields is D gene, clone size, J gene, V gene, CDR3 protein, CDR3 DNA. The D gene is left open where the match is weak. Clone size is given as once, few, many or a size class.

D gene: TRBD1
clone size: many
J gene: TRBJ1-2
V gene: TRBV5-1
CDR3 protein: CASSPDRVDGYTF
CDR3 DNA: TGCGCCAGCAGTCCCGACAGGGTCGATGGCTACACCTTC

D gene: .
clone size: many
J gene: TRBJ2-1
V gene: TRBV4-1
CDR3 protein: CASSQDTQGWANNEQFF
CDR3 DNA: TGCGCCAGCAGCCAAGATACGCAGGGGTGGGCTAACAATGAGCAGTTCTTC

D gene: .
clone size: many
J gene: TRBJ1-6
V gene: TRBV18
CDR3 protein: CASSLQGRGSNSPLHF
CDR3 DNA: TGTGCCAGCTCACTTCAGGGAAGGGGGTCCAATTCACCCCTCCACTTT

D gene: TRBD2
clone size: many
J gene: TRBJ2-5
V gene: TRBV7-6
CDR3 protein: CASSLLAGREETQYF
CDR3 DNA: TGTGCCAGCAGCTTACTAGCGGGGCGGGAGGAGACCCAGTACTTC

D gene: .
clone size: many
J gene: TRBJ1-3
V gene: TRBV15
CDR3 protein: CATGGADSGNTIYF
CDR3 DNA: TGTGCCACCGGGGGCGCAGACTCTGGAAACACCATATATTTT

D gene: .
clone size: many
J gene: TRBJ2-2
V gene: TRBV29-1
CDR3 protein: CSVTPGGPQNTGELFF
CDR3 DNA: TGCAGCGTTACCCCAGGAGGGCCCCAAAACACCGGGGAGCTGTTTTTT

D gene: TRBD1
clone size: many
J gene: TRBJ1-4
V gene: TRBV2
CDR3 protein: CASSLTGVTNEKLFF
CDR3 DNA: TGTGCCAGCAGTTTAACAGGGGTTACTAATGAAAAACTGTTTTTT

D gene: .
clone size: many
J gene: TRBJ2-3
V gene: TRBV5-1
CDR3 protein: CASSLTSEGADTQYF
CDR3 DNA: TGCGCCAGCAGCTTGACCTCGGAGGGTGCAGATACGCAGTATTTT

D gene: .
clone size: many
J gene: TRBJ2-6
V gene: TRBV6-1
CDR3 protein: CASQTGYSGANVLTF
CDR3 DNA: TGTGCCAGCCAGACAGGATACTCTGGGGCCAACGTCCTGACTTTC

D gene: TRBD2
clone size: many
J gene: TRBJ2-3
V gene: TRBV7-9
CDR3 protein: CASSSAASGIGRDTQYF
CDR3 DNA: TGTGCCAGCAGCTCAGCCGCTAGCGGGATCGGCCGAGATACGCAGTATTTT